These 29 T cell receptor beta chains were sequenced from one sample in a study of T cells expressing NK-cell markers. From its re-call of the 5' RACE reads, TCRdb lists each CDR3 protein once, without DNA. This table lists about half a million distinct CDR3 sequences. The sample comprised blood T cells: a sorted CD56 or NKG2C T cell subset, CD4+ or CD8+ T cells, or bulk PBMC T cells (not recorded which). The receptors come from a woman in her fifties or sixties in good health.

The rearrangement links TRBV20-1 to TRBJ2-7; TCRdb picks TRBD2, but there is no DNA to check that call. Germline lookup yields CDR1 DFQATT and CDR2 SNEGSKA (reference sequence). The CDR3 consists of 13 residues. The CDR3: CSARTSVSGEQYF.

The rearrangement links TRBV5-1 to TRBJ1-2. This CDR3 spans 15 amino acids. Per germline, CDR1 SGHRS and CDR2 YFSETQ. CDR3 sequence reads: CASSLDVGNNYGYTF. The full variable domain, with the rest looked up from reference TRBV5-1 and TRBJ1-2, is KAGVTQTPRYLIKTRGQQVTLSCSPISGHRSVSWYQQTPGQGLQFLFEYFSETQRNKGNFPGRFSGRQFSNSRSEMNVSTLELGDSALYLCASSLDVGNNYGYTFGSGTRLTVV.

The CDR3: CASSEALMDEQFF. This chain uses TRBV2 with TRBJ2-1. CDR3 length: 13 residues. Germline V lookup: CDR1 SNHLY, CDR2 FYNNEI. The whole variable domain, remainder taken from reference TRBV2 and TRBJ2-1, is EPEVTQTPSHQVTQMGQEVILRCVPISNHLYFYWYRQILGQKVEFLVSFYNNEISEKSEIFDDQFSVERPDGSNFTLKIRSTKLEDSAMYFCASSEALMDEQFFGPGTRLTVL.

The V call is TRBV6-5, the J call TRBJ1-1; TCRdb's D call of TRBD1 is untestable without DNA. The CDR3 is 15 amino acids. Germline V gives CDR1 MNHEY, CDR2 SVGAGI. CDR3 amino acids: CASRRTGLMNTEAFF.

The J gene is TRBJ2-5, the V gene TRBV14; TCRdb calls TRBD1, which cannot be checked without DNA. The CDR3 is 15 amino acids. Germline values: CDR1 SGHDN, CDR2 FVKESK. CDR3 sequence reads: CASSQLDQGAETQYF.

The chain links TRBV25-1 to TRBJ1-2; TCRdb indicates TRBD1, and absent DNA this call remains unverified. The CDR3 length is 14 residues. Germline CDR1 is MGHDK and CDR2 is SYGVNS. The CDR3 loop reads CASSESSGVGGYTF.

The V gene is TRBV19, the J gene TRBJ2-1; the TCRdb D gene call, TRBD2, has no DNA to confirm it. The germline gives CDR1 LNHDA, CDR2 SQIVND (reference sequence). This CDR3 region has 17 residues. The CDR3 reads CASSRSSGSLRDNEQFF.

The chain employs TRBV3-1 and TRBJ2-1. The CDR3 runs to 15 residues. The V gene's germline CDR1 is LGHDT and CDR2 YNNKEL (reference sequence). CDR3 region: CASSQDYFEYNEQFF.

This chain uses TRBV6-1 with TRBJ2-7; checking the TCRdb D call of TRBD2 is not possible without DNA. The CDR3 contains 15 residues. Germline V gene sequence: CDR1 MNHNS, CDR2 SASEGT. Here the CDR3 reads CASSEVGSGSYEQYF.

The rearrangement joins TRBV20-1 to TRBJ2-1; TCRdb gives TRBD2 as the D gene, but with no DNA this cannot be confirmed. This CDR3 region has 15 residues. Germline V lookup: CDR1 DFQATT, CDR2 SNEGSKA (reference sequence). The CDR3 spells CSAVERDQIYNEQFF.

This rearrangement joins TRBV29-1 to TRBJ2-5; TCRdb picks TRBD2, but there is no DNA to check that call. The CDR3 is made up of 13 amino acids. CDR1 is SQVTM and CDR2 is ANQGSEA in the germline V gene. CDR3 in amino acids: CSAAGTTLQTQYF.

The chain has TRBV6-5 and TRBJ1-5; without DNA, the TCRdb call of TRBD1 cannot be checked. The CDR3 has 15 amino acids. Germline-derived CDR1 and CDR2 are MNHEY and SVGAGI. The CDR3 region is CASSRLRGGNQPQHF.

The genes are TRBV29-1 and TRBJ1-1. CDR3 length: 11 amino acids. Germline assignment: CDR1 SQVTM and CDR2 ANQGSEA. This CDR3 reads CSVALGTEAFF.

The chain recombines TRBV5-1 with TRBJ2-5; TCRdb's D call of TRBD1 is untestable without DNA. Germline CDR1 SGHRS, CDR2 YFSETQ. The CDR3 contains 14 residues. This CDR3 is CASGGGSAGETQYF.

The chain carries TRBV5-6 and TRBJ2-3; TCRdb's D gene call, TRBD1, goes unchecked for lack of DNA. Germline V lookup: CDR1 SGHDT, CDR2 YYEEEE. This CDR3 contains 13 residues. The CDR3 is CASSFTGYDTQYF.

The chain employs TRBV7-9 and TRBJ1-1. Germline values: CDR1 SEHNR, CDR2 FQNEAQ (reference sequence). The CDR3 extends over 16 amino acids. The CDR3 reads CASSLDSWRVGTEAFF.

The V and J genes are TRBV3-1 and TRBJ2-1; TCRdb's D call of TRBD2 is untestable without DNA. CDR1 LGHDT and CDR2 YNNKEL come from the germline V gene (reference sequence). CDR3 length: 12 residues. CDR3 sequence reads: CASSRGGGQQFF.

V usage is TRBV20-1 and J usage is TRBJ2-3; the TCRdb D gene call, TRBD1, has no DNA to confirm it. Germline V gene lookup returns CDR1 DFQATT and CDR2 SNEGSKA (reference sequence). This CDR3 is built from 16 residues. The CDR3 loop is CSARGTGTGGADTQYF.

CDR3 region: CASSQVLAGTMNTEAFF. This rearrangement joins TRBV4-1 to TRBJ1-1. Germline V lookup: CDR1 MGHRA, CDR2 YSYEKL. This CDR3 contains 17 residues.

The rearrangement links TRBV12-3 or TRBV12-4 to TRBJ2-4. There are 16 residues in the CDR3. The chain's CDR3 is CASSFFDLVGGNIQYF.

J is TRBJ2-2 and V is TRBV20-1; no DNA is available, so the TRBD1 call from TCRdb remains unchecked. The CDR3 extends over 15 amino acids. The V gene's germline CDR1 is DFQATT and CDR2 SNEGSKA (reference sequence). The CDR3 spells CSARGARDHTGELFF.

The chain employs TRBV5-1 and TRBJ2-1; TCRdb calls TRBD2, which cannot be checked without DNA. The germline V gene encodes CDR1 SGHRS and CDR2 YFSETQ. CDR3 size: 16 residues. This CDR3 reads CASSLEGPGLAHEQFF.

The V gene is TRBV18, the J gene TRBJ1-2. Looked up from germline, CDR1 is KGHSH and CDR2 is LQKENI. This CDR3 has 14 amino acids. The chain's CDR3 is CASSPPASAYGYTF.

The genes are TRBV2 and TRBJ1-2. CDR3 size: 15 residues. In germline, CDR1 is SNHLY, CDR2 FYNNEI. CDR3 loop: CASSEHRALFNGYTF.

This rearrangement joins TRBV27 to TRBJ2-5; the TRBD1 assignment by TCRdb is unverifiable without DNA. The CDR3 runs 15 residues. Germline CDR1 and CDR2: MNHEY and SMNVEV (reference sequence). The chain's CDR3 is CASSYAGGEQETQYF.

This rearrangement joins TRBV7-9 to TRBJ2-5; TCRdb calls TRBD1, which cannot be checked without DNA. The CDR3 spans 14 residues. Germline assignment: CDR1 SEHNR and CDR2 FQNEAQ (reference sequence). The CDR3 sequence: CASSPRTAQETQYF.

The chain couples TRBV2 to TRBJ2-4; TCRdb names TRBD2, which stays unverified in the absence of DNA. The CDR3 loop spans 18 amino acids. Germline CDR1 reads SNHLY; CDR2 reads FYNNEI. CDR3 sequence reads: CASSEITALHSGKNIQYF.

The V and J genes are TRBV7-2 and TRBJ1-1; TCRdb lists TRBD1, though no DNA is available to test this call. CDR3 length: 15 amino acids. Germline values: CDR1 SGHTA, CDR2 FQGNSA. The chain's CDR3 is CASNDMGLLNTEAFF.

CDR3 residues: CASLLAGIRRETQYF. The V call is TRBV2, the J call TRBJ2-5; the TRBD2 assignment by TCRdb is unverifiable without DNA. This CDR3 has 15 residues. Germline loops: CDR1 SNHLY, CDR2 FYNNEI.